This T cell receptor beta chain was sequenced for a study of T-cell memory formation after mild COVID-19. In TCRdb, the 5' RACE reads were re-called with MiXCR into one record per CDR3 protein. The table includes around 200,000 distinct CDR3 sequences, around 9.5% detected once. Remarks on this clonotype: Its antigen is not identified.

Broader study findings: A subset of responding clones appeared in pre-infection memory, suggesting cross-reactive memory joined.

Germline V gene sequence: CDR1 SGHAT, CDR2 FQNNGV. Trimming cost V 3 bases and J 2 bases; bases outside gene matches: 5. CDR3 length: 17 amino acids. This chain connects TRBV11-2 to TRBJ2-3, with 13 bases lining up with TRBD2. Sequences were obtained from PBMCs or a T cell subset sorted from them (not recorded which). The TCR sequence derives from a man between 18 and 35 years old who had mild COVID-19 (a few samples of this study predate the infection). Cell type and time point are not known. The CDR3 region has the DNA TGTGCCAGCAGCTTCGGACTAGCGGGGGATTACACAGATACGCAGTATTTT. This translates into CASSFGLAGDYTDTQYF.